The 14 T cell receptor beta chains below all came from one sample that was sequenced in a study of T cells after yellow fever vaccination. From the 5' RACE reads, TCRdb called clonotypes with MiXCR, one entry per CDR3 protein. The repertoire holds tens of thousands of distinct CDR3 sequences, with approximately 7% as singletons. Sequences were derived from CD8+ T cells sorted from PBMCs, sampled about 49 days after the first yellow fever vaccination. These receptors were obtained from a man aged 18 to 30 who received the YFV17D yellow fever vaccine.

This clonotype was detected ten times or more. This chain links TRBV3-1 with TRBJ2-5; 9 bases agree with TRBD2. The CDR3 covers 17 residues. The J segment lost 1 base and the V segment lost 4 bases, leaving 10 bases of the junction unmatched. Per the germline V gene, CDR1 is LGHDT and CDR2 is YNNKEL (reference sequence). CDR3 DNA: TGTGCCAGCAGCCTGGAAAATAGCGGGGGTTTCCAAGAGACCCAGTACTTC. Translated: CASSLENSGGFQETQYF.

Of note for this clonotype: One junction end does not reproduce the germline sequence, and a read error may be involved. V gene TRBV12-3 or TRBV12-4 combines with J gene TRBJ2-3; TRBD2 matches at 7 bases. CDR3 size: 18 residues. The DNA for the CDR3 is TGTGCCTGCAGTTTAAATCCCGTGGGCAGGGAGGGGACAGATACGCAGTATTTT. Protein sequence: CACSLNPVGREGTDTQYF.

V and J are TRBV5-6 and TRBJ2-1, with a tentative D call TRBD2 (7 bases). The CDR3 sequence is 16 residues long. V gave up 3 bases and J gave up 9 bases, with 22 bases separating them. Germline V CDR1 and CDR2: SGHDT, YYEEEE. CDR3 sequence (DNA): TGTGCCAGCAGCTCCCCCCGGACACGGGAGGACAGTGAGCAGTTCTTC. This encodes CASSSPRTREDSEQFF.

This clonotype was recorded many times. The chain links TRBV5-1 to TRBJ1-1, with D unclear. Germline V CDR1 and CDR2: SGHRS, YFSETQ. CDR3 size: 15 residues. V lost 0 bases and J 1 base, leaving 10 bases between the germline ends. CDR3 nucleotides: TGCGCCAGCAGCTTGGTTGGGGTTTCGAACACTGAAGCTTTCTTT. Residues: CASSLVGVSNTEAFF. Full variable domain (remainder filled in from reference TRBV5-1 and TRBJ1-1): KAGVTQTPRYLIKTRGQQVTLSCSPISGHRSVSWYQQTPGQGLQFLFEYFSETQRNKGNFPGRFSGRQFSNSRSEMNVSTLELGDSALYLCASSLVGVSNTEAFFGQGTRLTVV.

This clonotype was counted a few times. The chain couples TRBV5-1 to TRBJ2-5; D is perhaps TRBD1 or TRBD2 (5 bases each). CDR3 size: 14 residues. The germline V and J ends were trimmed by 7 bases and 1 base, with 14 bases remaining between them. Germline V gene lookup returns CDR1 SGHRS and CDR2 YFSETQ. The CDR3 sequence: CASRDDRRQETQYF. In nucleotides, the CDR3 is TGCGCCAGCCGGGACGACCGTCGCCAAGAGACCCAGTACTTC.

CDR3 bases: TGTGCCACCGCCACCTCCTGGGACCGAACCCCGGGTGAGACCCAGTACTTC. It yields the protein CATATSWDRTPGETQYF. The chain combines TRBV6-2 or TRBV6-3 with TRBJ2-5, with D perhaps being TRBD1 or TRBD2 (5 bases each). V lost 10 bases and J lost 5, with 29 bases in between. The CDR3 loop spans 17 amino acids. Germline-derived CDR1 and CDR2 are MNHEY and SVGEGT.

This chain joins TRBV11-2 and TRBJ2-1; the match to TRBD1 covers 9 bases. V shed 7 bases and J 7 bases; nucleotides not matched to a gene: 14. CDR1 SGHAT and CDR2 FQNNGV come from the germline V gene. The CDR3 has 16 residues. The CDR3 nucleotides are TGTGCCAGCATCGATAGAAGGGACAGGGCAGCGAATGAGCAGTTCTTC. Its translation: CASIDRRDRAANEQFF.

This clonotype was observed at least ten times. The chain has TRBV6-5 and TRBJ2-2; a weak D match, TRBD2 (7 bases). V lost 10 bases and J 4 bases, leaving 16 bases between the germline ends. The CDR3 loop spans 14 amino acids. CDR1 and CDR2 from the germline V gene are MNHEY and SVGAGI. The CDR3, as DNA: TGTGCCACTCACAAAGGGGGGGGCACCGGGGAGCTGTTTTTT. It codes for CATHKGGGTGELFF.

This clonotype has a count of ten or more. This chain uses TRBV27 with TRBJ2-7; the D is unclear. V lost 5 bases and J lost 2, with 10 bases in between. The CDR3 loop spans 13 amino acids. The germline gives CDR1 MNHEY, CDR2 SMNVEV (reference sequence). CDR3 DNA sequence: TGTGCCAGCAGTCCCCGGGCCCCCTACGAGCAGTACTTC. This codes for CASSPRAPYEQYF.

The chain couples TRBV10-3 to TRBJ2-3; 7 positions agree with TRBD1. Germline trimming cut 9 bases from V and 0 bases from J; bases unmatched to any gene: 6. The CDR3 loop spans 14 amino acids. CDR1 ENHRY and CDR2 SYGVKD come from the germline V gene. The CDR3 coding sequence is TGTGCCATACACGGACAGGAAAGCACAGATACGCAGTATTTT. Amino acid sequence: CAIHGQESTDTQYF.

This clonotype was counted ten times or more. This chain uses TRBV2 with TRBJ1-5, with 7 bases fitting TRBD1. The junction had 1 base not matched to a gene; V was cut back by 6 bases and J by 5 bases. This CDR3 contains 12 residues. Germline V gene sequence: CDR1 SNHLY, CDR2 FYNNEI. CDR3 amino acids: CASSQGDQPQHF. CDR3 bases: TGTGCCAGCAGCCAGGGGGATCAGCCCCAGCATTTT.

Many counts were recorded for this clonotype. The CDR3 region has the DNA TGCAGCGTTGGTTTGGAGAACACCGGGGAGCTGTTTTTT. Its translation: CSVGLENTGELFF. V gene TRBV29-1 combines with J gene TRBJ2-2; no clear D gene. Per germline, CDR1 SQVTM and CDR2 ANQGSEA. V was shortened by 4 bases and J by 1 base, with 7 bases between the two germline ends. This CDR3 has 13 residues.

The V and J genes are TRBV28 and TRBJ2-7; TRBD2 aligns across 12 bases. Germline assignment: CDR1 MDHEN and CDR2 SYDVKM. The length of the CDR3 is 15 residues. With 4 bases clipped from V and 3 bases from J, the junction kept 4 bases outside the gene matches. Here the CDR3 reads CASSSRTSGDYEQYV. The CDR3 DNA is TGTGCCAGCAGTTCCCGGACTAGCGGGGACTACGAGCAGTACGTC.

The chain joins TRBV27 to TRBJ2-1, with D uncertain. The ends were cut back, 5 bases at V and 5 bases at J, with 13 bases in the middle. The CDR3 contains 14 residues. Germline V gene sequence: CDR1 MNHEY, CDR2 SMNVEV (reference sequence). CDR3 DNA: TGTGCCAGCAGTCCCCCGGACCGCGACAATGAGCAGTTCTTC. It codes for CASSPPDRDNEQFF.